This TCR beta chain is from a study of T-cell reconstitution after alpha-beta-depleted transplantation in children. Germline values: CDR1 MGHRA, CDR2 YSYEKL. The V end lost 0 bases, the J end lost 5 bases, and 10 bases lay between the germline ends. The CDR3 runs to 15 residues. It was with unique molecular identifiers that the TCRbeta library was prepared. One entry per CDR3 protein, called by TCRdb with MiXCR from the PCR reads. The data contain 300,000 or so distinct CDR3 sequences, 23% of them seen just once; the ten biggest clones take up over 9.5%. This clonotype occurred many times. The material sequenced was PBMCs, mostly from graft donor cells, taken 180 days after TCRalphabeta/CD19-depleted stem cell transplant. The TCR comes from a male patient between 5 and 17 years old who had a stem cell transplant for acute lymphoblastic leukemia, so the T cells may come from the graft donor. V and J are TRBV4-1 and TRBJ1-4; D remains ambiguous. CDR3 nucleotides: TGCGCCAGCAGCCAAGAAGGACGTCGGAATGAAAAACTGTTTTTT. This codes for CASSQEGRRNEKLFF.